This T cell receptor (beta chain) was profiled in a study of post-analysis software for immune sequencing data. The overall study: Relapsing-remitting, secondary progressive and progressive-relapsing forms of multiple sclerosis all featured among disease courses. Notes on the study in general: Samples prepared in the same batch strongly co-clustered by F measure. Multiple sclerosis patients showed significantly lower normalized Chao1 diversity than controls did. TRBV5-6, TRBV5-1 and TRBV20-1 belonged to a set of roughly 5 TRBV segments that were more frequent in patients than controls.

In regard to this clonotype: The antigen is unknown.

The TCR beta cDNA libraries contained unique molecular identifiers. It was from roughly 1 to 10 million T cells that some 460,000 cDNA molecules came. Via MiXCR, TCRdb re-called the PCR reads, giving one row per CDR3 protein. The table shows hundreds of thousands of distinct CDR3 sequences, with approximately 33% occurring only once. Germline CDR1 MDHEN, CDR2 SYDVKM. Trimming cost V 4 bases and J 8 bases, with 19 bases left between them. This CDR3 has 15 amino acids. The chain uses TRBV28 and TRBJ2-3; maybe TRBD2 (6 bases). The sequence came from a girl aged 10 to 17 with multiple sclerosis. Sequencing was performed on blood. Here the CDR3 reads CASSSRGLGTGTQYF. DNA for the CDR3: TGTGCCAGCAGTTCCCGCGGTCTTGGGACTGGTACGCAGTATTTT.